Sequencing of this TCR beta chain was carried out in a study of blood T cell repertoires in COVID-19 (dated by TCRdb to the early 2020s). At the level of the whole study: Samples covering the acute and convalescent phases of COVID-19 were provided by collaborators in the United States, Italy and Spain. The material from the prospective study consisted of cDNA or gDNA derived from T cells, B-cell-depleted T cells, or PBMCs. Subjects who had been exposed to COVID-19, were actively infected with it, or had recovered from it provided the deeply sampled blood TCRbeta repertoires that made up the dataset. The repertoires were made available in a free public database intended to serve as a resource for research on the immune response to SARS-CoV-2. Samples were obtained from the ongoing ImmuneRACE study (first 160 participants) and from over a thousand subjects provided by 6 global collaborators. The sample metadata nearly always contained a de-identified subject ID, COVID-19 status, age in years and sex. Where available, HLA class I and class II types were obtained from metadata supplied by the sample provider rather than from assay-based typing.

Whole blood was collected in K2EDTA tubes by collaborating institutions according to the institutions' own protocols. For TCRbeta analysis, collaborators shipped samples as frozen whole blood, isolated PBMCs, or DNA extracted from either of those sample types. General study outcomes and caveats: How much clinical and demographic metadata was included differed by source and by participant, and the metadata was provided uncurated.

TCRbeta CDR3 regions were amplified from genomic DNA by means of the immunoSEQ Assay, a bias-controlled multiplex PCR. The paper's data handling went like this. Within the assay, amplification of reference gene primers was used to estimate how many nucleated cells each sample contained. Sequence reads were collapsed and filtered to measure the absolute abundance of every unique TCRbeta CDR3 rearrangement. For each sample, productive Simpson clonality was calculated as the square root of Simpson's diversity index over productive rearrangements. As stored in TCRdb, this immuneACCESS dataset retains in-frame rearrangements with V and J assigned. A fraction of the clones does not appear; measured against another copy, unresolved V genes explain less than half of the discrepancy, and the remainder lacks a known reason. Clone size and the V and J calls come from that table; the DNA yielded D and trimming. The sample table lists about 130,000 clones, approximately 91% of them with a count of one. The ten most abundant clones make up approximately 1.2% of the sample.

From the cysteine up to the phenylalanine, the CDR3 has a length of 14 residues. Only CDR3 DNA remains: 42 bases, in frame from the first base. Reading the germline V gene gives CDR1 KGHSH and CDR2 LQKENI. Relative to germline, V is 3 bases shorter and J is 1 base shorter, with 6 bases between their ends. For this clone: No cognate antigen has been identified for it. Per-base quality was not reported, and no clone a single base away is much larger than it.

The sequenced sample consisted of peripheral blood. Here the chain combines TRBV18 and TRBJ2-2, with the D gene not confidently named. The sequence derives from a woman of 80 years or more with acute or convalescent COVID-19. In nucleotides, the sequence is TGTGCCAGCTCACCCAGTTGGAACACCGGGGAGCTGTTTTTT. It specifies CASSPSWNTGELFF.